This TCR beta chain derives from a study of T cell repertoires in cytomegalovirus infection. At the level of the study: CMV infection together with matching HLA type was indicated by public TCR beta signatures.

TCRdb reanalysed the reads using MiXCR and keeps one entry per CDR3 protein. This sample has under 300,000 distinct CDR3 sequences, with 10% to 15% found just once. Whole-study results and caveats: CMV carriers having the relevant HLA were flagged by cumulative public TCR beta family frequency. HLA-C-restricted CMV clonotypes gave the most frequent clonotype in two of eight donors.

On this clonotype itself: The antigen is undetermined.

V shed 5 bases and J shed 0 bases, with 19 bases lying between them. This CDR3 contains 18 residues. Germline CDR1 is SGHAT and CDR2 is FQDESV (reference sequence). The sample was PBMCs. This receptor was taken from a human donor in good health (CMV status not recorded). Some clones in this sample may be carry-over from other donors' samples. V usage is TRBV11-1 and J usage is TRBJ1-4; D is possibly TRBD1 (6 bases). CDR3 loop: CASSPGRGPAATNEKLFF. The CDR3 DNA follows: TGTGCCAGCAGCCCTGGGCGGGGGCCCGCGGCAACTAATGAAAAACTGTTTTTT.